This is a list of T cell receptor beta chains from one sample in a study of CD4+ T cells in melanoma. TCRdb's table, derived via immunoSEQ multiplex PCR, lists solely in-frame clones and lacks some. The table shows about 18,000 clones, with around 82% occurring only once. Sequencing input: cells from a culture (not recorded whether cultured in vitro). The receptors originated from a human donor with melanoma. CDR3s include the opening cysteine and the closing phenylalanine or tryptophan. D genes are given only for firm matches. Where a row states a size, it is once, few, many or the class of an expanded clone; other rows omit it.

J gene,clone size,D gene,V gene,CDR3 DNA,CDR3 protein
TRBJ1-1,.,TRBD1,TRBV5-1,TGCGCCAGCAGCTTGGCAGGGGGATTTGGGGCTTTCTTT,CASSLAGGFGAFF
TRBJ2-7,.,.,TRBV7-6,TGTGCCAGCAGCTCCGGCCCTAACTACGAGCAGTACTTC,CASSSGPNYEQYF
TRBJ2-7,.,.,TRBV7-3,TGTGCCAGCAGCTCATCGTCGGGGGCCTACGAGCAGTACTTC,CASSSSSGAYEQYF
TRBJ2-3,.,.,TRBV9,TGTGCCAGCAAAGCCGTTCCTAGCACAGATACGCAGTATTTT,CASKAVPSTDTQYF
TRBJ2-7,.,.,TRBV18,TGTGCCAGCTCCCCCGCAGTCCCCGCCTACGAGCAGTACTTC,CASSPAVPAYEQYF
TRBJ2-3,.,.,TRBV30,TGTGCTCGGTCGCAGGGGAGCTTTGCAGATACGCAGTATTTT,CARSQGSFADTQYF
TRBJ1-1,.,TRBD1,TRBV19,TGTGCCAGTAGTCCGGACAGGGTGGTCTCTGAAGCTTTCTTT,CASSPDRVVSEAFF
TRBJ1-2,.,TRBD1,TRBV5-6,TGTGCCAGCAGGACAGGGGGCTACTATGGCTACACCTTC,CASRTGGYYGYTF
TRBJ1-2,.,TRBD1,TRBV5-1,TGCGCCAGCAGCTTGGAGACAGGGGGCGGGTATGGCTACACCTTC,CASSLETGGGYGYTF
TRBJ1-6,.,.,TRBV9,TGTGCCAGCAGCGTAGCTGTGGGACATTACTCACCCCTCCACTTT,CASSVAVGHYSPLHF
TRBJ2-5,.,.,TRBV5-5,TGTGCCAGCAGCTTGAATCCGACTAACCAAGAGACCCAGTACTTC,CASSLNPTNQETQYF
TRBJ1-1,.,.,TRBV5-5,TGTGCCAGCAGCCTGGGGGGGGCGCCCAATGAAGCTTTCTTT,CASSLGGAPNEAFF
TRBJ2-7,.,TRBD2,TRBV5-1,TGCGCCAGCAGCTTGGCCCTTGGACTAGCCAGCTACGAGCAGTACTTC,CASSLALGLASYEQYF
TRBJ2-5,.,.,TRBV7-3,TGTGCCAGCAGCTTAAATTCGGCGGGAGAGACCCAGTACTTC,CASSLNSAGETQYF
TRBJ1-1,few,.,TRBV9,TGTGCCAGCAGCGTCGGACAGATGAACACTGAAGCTTTCTTT,CASSVGQMNTEAFF
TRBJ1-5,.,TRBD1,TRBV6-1,TGTGCCAGCAGCCTGACAGGGAGGCAGCCCCAGCATTTT,CASSLTGRQPQHF
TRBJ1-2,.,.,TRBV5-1,TGCGCCAGCAGCTTGAGGACAGCCTATGGCTACACCTTC,CASSLRTAYGYTF
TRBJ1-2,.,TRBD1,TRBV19,TGTGCCAGTAGTATCCCCGGACAGGGGGCGCATGGCTACACCTTC,CASSIPGQGAHGYTF
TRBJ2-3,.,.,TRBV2,TGTGCCAGCAGCCGGGACCTCGGCACAGATACGCAGTATTTT,CASSRDLGTDTQYF
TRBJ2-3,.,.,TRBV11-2,TGTGCCAGCAGCTTCGGAACAGGGAGCACAGATACGCAGTATTTT,CASSFGTGSTDTQYF
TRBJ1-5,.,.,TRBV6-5,TGTGCCAGCAGTACCCGCGGGGCGAGGCAGCCCCAGCATTTT,CASSTRGARQPQHF
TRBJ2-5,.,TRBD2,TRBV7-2,TGTGCCAGCAGCTTAGAACGGGGAGGGGAGACCCAGTACTTC,CASSLERGGETQYF
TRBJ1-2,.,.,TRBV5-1,TGCGCCAGCAGTCCAGGGGTCCAAGCCTCCCACTATGGCTACACCTTC,CASSPGVQASHYGYTF
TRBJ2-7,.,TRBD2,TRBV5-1,TGCGCCAGCAGCTTGGGAACTAGCGGGGGGAGTCTTACCTACGAGCAGTACTTC,CASSLGTSGGSLTYEQYF
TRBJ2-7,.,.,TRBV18,TGTGCCAGCTCACCACCGGCAGGGGCCTACGAGCAGTACTTC,CASSPPAGAYEQYF
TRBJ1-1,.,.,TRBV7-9,TGTGCCAGCAGCGCCAGAGGCGCGAACACTGAAGCTTTCTTT,CASSARGANTEAFF
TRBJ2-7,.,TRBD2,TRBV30,TGTGCCTGGAGTAATAGCGGGGGCTACGAGCAGTACTTC,CAWSNSGGYEQYF
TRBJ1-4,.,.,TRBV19,TGTGCCAGTAGTGATCACAGGGACGGAAAACTGTTTTTT,CASSDHRDGKLFF
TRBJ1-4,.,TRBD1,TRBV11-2,TGTGCCAGCAGCTTCCAGGGGAGGGGGCGCGATGAAAAACTGTTTTTT,CASSFQGRGRDEKLFF
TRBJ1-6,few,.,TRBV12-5,TGTGCTAGTGGTTTGGAAGAGAGGTCCCCACTCCACTTT,CASGLEERSPLHF
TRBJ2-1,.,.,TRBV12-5,TGTGCTAGTGGGGGGCCGGGGGGCCGTCTATACAATGAGCAGTTCTTC,CASGGPGGRLYNEQFF
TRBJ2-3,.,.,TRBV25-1,TGTGCCAGCAGCCCCACCATCTTAAGCACAGATACGCAGTATTTT,CASSPTILSTDTQYF
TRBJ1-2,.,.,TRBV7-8,TGTGCCAGCAGCTTAGATATTAACTATGGCTACACCTTC,CASSLDINYGYTF
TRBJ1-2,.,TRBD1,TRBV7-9,TGTGCCAGCAGCCTAGGAGGGGGCGGAGGCTACACCTTC,CASSLGGGGGYTF
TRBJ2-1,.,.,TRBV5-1,TGCGCCAGCAGCTTGGCCTCCGCTTATCCGGCCAATGAGCAGTTCTTC,CASSLASAYPANEQFF
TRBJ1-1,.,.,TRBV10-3,TGTGCCACCGCGGAACGGCCGAACACTGAAGCTTTCTTT,CATAERPNTEAFF
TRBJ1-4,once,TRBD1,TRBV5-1,TGCGCCAGCAGCTTGACCGGGACAGGGGGTGAAAAACTGTTTTTT,CASSLTGTGGEKLFF
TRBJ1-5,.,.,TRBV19,TGTGCCAGTAGCTACAGGAATAGCAATCAGCCCCAGCATTTT,CASSYRNSNQPQHF
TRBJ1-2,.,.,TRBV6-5,TGTGCCAGCAGTTACTCGAGAGGGGTCGGAGGCTACACCTTC,CASSYSRGVGGYTF
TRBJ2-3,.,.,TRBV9,TGTGCCAGCAGCGTAATATCGAGCCCCGATACGCAGTATTTT,CASSVISSPDTQYF